This T cell receptor beta chain was sequenced for a study of blood T cell repertoires in COVID-19. The overall study: Sites in the United States, Italy and Spain provided acute and convalescent COVID-19 samples. From T cells, B-cell-depleted T cells, or PBMCs came the material, which was cDNA or gDNA.

In the original processing: Reference gene primer amplification in the assay estimated nucleated cell counts. TCRdb's copy holds only in-frame clones and misses some; the assay was immunoSEQ multiplex PCR. The V and J calls and clone size come from that table; D and trimming were worked out from the DNA. This table has about 250,000 clones, around four fifths appearing once. The germline V gene encodes CDR1 GTSNPN and CDR2 SVGIG (reference sequence). The CDR3 contains 13 residues. J was trimmed by 7 bases and V by 3 bases; bases with no gene match: 6. The material sequenced was peripheral blood. This chain uses TRBV30 with TRBJ1-2; 9 bases are shared with TRBD1. The TCR sequence derives from a middle-aged man with active or convalescent COVID-19. The DNA of the CDR3 is TGTGCCTGGAGGGACAGGGGAACTACTGGCTACACCTTC. It encodes CAWRDRGTTGYTF.